The text below deals with one T cell receptor (beta chain). Time point meaning: newly diagnosed GD, antithyroid drugs for less than 3 months. The authors made the TCR library using RNA they extracted from PBMCs. CDR1 and CDR2 (germline): DFQATT, SNEGSKA (reference sequence). The CDR3 consists of 15 residues. V lost 3 bases and J 0 bases, leaving 13 bases between the germline ends. For TCR beta, libraries came from iRepertoire HTBI primers and Arm-PCR of CDR3 regions. TCRdb processed the multiplex PCR reads anew with MiXCR; each CDR3 protein has one entry. Here the sample spans over 350,000 distinct CDR3 sequences, about 15% being singletons. The sample originates from a study of regulatory T cells in long-lasting Graves disease. These data were likewise used in another study, on T cells in Graves' hyperthyroidism and ophthalmopathy. That work contributes: An absence of ophthalmopathy progression within 18 months meant stable Graves' hyperthyroidism. Each diagnosis drew on symptoms, thyroxine, TRAb, thyroid ultrasound and orbital computed tomography findings.

The receptor's source is a woman between 40 and 50 years old with Graves disease. Sequencing used peripheral blood mononuclear cells (PBMCs), obtained at new diagnosis, from a patient treated with antithyroid drugs. The genes are TRBV20-1 and TRBJ2-3; D call uncertain. CDR3 sequence reads: CSASPSSTSTDTQYF. Here the CDR3 DNA reads TGCAGTGCTAGTCCGAGCAGCACTAGCACAGATACGCAGTATTTT.